This T cell receptor beta chain is from a study of blood T cell repertoires in COVID-19. Study overall: The samples span acute and convalescent COVID-19 from the United States, Italy and Spain. Nucleic acid was either cDNA or gDNA, and it came from T cells, B-cell-depleted T cells, or PBMCs.

Original processing methods: Cell counts per sample came from amplifying reference gene primers. The data were produced by immunoSEQ multiplex PCR, yet TCRdb's version contains in-frame clones alone and is incomplete. V, J and clone size derive from that table, while D and trimming were established from the DNA sequence. Here the sample spans 130,000 to 150,000 clones, roughly 79% being singletons. V was trimmed by 0 bases and J by 0 bases, leaving 8 bases between them. The length of the CDR3 is 15 residues. In germline, CDR1 is MGHDK, CDR2 SYGVNS. The table lists this clone with a count of one. This rearrangement joins TRBV25-1 to TRBJ1-1, with a weak D call TRBD1 (5 bases). The sequence derives from an older woman with acute or convalescent COVID-19. The sample taken for sequencing was peripheral blood. CDR3 nucleotides: TGTGCCAGCAGTGAATACCAGGGCATGAACACTGAAGCTTTCTTT. Amino acid sequence: CASSEYQGMNTEAFF.